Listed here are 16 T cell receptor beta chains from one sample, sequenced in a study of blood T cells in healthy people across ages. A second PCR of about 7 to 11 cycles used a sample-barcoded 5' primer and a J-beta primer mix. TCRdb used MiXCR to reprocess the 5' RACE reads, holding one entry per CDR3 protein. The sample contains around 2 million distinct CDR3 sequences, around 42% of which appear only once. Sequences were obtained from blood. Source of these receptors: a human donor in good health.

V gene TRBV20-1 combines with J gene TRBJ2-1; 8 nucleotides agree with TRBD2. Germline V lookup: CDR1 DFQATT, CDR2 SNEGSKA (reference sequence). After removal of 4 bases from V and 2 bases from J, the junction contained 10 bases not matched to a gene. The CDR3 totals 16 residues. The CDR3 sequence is CSAIGVGGGTYNEQFF. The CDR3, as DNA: TGCAGTGCTATTGGAGTGGGCGGGGGGACCTACAATGAGCAGTTCTTC.

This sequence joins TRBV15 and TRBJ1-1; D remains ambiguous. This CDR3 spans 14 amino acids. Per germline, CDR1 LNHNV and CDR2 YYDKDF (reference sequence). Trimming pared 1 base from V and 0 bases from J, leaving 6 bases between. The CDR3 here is CATSRGSMNTEAFF. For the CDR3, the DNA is TGTGCCACCAGCAGAGGTTCCATGAACACTGAAGCTTTCTTT.

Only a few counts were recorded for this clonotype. The CDR3 loop is CASSGAGGSDTQYF. The CDR3 DNA reads TGCGCCAGCAGTGGGGCAGGGGGTTCAGATACGCAGTATTTT. The chain employs TRBV5-1 and TRBJ2-3; 7 bases are a match to TRBD1. V gave up 5 bases and J gave up 4 bases; unmatched junction bases: 7. The length of the CDR3 is 14 residues. CDR1 SGHRS and CDR2 YFSETQ come from the germline V gene.

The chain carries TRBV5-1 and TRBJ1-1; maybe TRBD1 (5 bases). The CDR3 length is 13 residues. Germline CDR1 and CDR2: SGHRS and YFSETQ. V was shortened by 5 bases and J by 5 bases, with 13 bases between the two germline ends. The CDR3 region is CASRKGRGTEAFF. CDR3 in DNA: TGCGCCAGCAGAAAGGGGAGAGGGACTGAAGCTTTCTTT.

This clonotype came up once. For the CDR3, the DNA is TGTGCCAGCAGCACGAGACAGGGCGTTCAGCCCCAGCATTTT. It codes for CASSTRQGVQPQHF. This chain uses TRBV7-2 with TRBJ1-5; 7 bases are shared with TRBD1. The length of the CDR3 is 14 residues. The germline CDR1 and CDR2 sequences are SGHTA and FQGNSA. V dropped 5 bases and J dropped 6; count of bases not matched to a gene: 7.

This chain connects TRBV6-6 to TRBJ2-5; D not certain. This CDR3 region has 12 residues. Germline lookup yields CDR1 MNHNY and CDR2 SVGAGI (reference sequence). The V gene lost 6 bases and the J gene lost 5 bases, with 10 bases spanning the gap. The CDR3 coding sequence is TGTGCCAGCAGCCAGAATCCCGAGACCCAGTACTTC. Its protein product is CASSQNPETQYF.

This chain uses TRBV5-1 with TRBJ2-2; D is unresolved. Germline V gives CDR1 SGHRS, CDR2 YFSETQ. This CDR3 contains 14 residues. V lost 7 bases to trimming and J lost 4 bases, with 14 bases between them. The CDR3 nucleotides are TGCGCCAGCCGGCCTGATGCTAGCACCGGGGAGCTGTTTTTT. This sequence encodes CASRPDASTGELFF.

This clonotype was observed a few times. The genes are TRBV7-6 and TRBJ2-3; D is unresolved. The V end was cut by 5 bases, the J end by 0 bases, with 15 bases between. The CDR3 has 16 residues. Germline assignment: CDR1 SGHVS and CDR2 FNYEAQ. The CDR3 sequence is CASSLITASSTDTQYF. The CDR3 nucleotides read TGTGCCAGCAGCCTGATTACAGCATCTAGCACAGATACGCAGTATTTT.

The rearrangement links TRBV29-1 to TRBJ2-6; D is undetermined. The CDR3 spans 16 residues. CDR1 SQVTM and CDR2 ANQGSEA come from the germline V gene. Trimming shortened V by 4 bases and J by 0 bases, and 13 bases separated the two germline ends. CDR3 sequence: CSVASSFYSGANVLTF. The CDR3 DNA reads TGCAGCGTTGCTTCCAGTTTTTACTCTGGGGCCAACGTCCTGACTTTC.

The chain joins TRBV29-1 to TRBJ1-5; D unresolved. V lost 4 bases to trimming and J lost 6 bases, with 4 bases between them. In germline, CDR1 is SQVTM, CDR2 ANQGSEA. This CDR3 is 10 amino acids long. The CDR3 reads CSVGSQPQHF. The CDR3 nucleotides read TGCAGCGTTGGGTCTCAGCCCCAGCATTTT.

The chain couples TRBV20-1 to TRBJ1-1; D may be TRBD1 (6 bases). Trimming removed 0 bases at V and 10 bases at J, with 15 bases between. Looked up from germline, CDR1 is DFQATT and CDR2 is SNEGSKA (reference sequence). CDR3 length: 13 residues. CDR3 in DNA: TGCAGTGCTAGAGATCGTCAGGGGCTGGGAGCTTTCTTT. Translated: CSARDRQGLGAFF.

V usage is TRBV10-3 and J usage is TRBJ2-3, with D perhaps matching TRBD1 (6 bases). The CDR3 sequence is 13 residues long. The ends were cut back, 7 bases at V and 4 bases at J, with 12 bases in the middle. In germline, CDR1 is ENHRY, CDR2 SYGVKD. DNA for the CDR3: TGTGCCATCAACCGACAGGAGGCAGATACGCAGTATTTT. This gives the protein CAINRQEADTQYF.

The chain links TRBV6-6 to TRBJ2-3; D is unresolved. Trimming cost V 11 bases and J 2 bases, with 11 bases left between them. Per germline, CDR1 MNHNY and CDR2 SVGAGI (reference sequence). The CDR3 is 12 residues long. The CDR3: CALGDLTDTQYF. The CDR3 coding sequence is TGTGCCCTTGGGGATCTCACAGATACGCAGTATTTT.

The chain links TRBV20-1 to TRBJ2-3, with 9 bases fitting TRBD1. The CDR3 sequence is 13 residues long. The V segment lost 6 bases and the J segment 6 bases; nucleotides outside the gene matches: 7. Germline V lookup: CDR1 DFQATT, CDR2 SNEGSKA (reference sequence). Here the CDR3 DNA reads TGCAGTGCACCGGACAGGGGAGGGGATACGCAGTATTTT. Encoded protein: CSAPDRGGDTQYF.

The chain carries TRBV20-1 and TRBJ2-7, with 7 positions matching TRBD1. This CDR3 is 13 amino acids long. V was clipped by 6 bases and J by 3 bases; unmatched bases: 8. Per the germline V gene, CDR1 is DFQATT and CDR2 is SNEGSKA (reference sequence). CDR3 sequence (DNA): TGCAGTGCCGATAGGGACAGAGACTACGAGCAGTACTTC. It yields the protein CSADRDRDYEQYF.

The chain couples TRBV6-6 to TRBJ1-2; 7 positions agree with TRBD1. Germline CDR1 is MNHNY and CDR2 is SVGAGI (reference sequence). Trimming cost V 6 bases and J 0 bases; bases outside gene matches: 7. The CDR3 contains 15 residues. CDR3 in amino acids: CASSGQARANYGYTF. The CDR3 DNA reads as TGTGCCAGCAGCGGACAGGCGAGGGCTAACTATGGCTACACCTTC.